This TCR beta chain was recovered during a study of blood T cell repertoires in COVID-19. Overall study: Samples taken during acute and convalescent COVID-19 were collected in the United States, Italy and Spain. T cells, B-cell-depleted T cells, or PBMCs supplied cDNA or gDNA.

The sample holds many counts of this clone. Authors' processing steps: Quantification of nucleated cells was approximated via reference gene primer amplification. The repertoire was sequenced with immunoSEQ multiplex PCR; TCRdb's copy has only in-frame clones and lacks some. V, J and clone size are taken as reported in that table, and D and trimming were inferred from the DNA itself. The sample lists 60,000 to 75,000 clones, more than 85% occurring once. This TCR was sampled from a man aged 70-80 years with active COVID-19. The sequenced sample was peripheral blood.

CDR3 DNA sequence: TGTGCCAGCAGTTTAAGGGTTGGGAGTGGGATCTACGAGCAGTACTTC. Amino acid sequence: CASSLRVGSGIYEQYF. The gene calls are TRBV27 and TRBJ2-7; weak D call: TRBD2 (5 bases). Germline CDR1 MNHEY, CDR2 SMNVEV (reference sequence). CDR3 length: 16 residues. The V end was cut by 2 bases, the J end by 3 bases, with 17 bases between.